These 12 T cell receptor beta chains were sequenced from one sample in a study of blood T cells in healthy people across ages. A second PCR of roughly 7 to 11 cycles used a sample-barcoded 5' primer and a J-beta primer mix. MiXCR, applied by TCRdb to the 5' RACE reads, yields one record per CDR3 protein. This table has approximately 1,100,000 distinct CDR3 sequences, 35% to 50% appearing once. The sequenced sample consisted of blood. All receptors derive from a woman aged 60-75 years in good health.

Details on this clonotype: A single base separates this from a much larger clone, so it may be a read error. The V call is TRBV12-3 or TRBV12-4, the J call TRBJ2-7; D perhaps matches TRBD1 (6 bases). The length of the CDR3 is 13 residues. CDR3 sequence: CASGLRQDGEQYF. The CDR3 bases are TGTGCCAGCGGTTTACGACAGGACGGCGAGCAGTACTTC.

V and J are TRBV6-5 and TRBJ1-6, with 7 nucleotides matching TRBD1. Per germline, CDR1 MNHEY and CDR2 SVGAGI. With 4 bases clipped from V and 8 bases from J, the junction kept 11 bases outside the gene matches. This CDR3 has 16 amino acids. CDR3 in amino acids: CASSSTTGINYSPLHF. CDR3 bases: TGTGCCAGCAGTTCTACGACAGGGATTAACTATTCACCCCTCCACTTT.

The genes are TRBV27 and TRBJ2-5, with 12 bases aligning to TRBD2. V lost 5 bases and J lost 3; bases outside the gene matches: 4. There are 15 residues in the CDR3. Germline V gives CDR1 MNHEY, CDR2 SMNVEV (reference sequence). The CDR3 sequence is CASSARLAGEETQYF. The CDR3 DNA reads TGTGCCAGCAGTGCCCGACTAGCGGGGGAAGAGACCCAGTACTTC.

This clonotype has more than one count but fewer than ten. The chain uses TRBV28 and TRBJ2-4, with D possibly matching TRBD2 (6 bases). The J call may not be correct, given that the DNA end is closer to TRBJ2-7. The CDR3 spans 14 residues. CDR1 is MDHEN and CDR2 is SYDVKM in the germline V gene. CDR3 sequence reads: CASSLPGLNYEQYF. For the CDR3, the DNA is TGTGCCAGCAGTCTCCCGGGACTTAACTACGAGCAGTACTTC.

The CDR3 bases are TGTGCCAGCAACTGGGGACAGAGGGGCAATCAGCCCCAGCATTTT. Protein: CASNWGQRGNQPQHF. J is TRBJ1-5 and V is TRBV7-2, with 7 bases fitting TRBD1. The V gene end was trimmed by 7 bases and the J gene end by 2 bases; junction bases not matched to a gene: 8. CDR3 size: 15 residues. CDR1 and CDR2 from the germline V gene are SGHTA and FQGNSA.

The chain couples TRBV29-1 to TRBJ2-7; D unresolved. V lost 5 bases and J lost 7, with 12 bases in between. CDR3 size: 11 residues. The germline CDR1 and CDR2 sequences are SQVTM and ANQGSEA. CDR3 loop: CSVLQVNEQYF. The CDR3 nucleotides read TGCAGCGTTCTTCAGGTTAATGAGCAGTACTTC.

The V gene is TRBV27, the J gene TRBJ2-7, with TRBD2 matching 11 bases. With V trimmed by 3 bases and J by 6 bases, 4 bases remained unmatched. Germline loops: CDR1 MNHEY, CDR2 SMNVEV (reference sequence). The CDR3 spans 14 residues. DNA of the CDR3: TGTGCCAGCAGTTTTAGCGGGAGGGCCGGCGAGCAGTACTTC. Amino acid sequence: CASSFSGRAGEQYF.

This clonotype was seen a few times. V and J are TRBV5-5 and TRBJ2-5, with TRBD1 as a possible D gene (6 bases). There are 16 residues in the CDR3. Germline CDR1 and CDR2: SGHKS and YYEKEE (reference sequence). The V and J ends lost 0 bases and 4 bases respectively, with 16 bases between them. The CDR3: CASSLGGLRGSETQYF. The CDR3 nucleotides are TGTGCCAGCAGCTTGGGGGGGTTGAGGGGGTCAGAGACCCAGTACTTC.

This clonotype appeared once. V and J are TRBV11-3 and TRBJ2-3, with 7 bases that match TRBD2. With V trimmed by 5 bases and J by 5 bases, 7 bases remained unmatched. The CDR3 consists of 14 residues. Per germline, CDR1 SGHNT and CDR2 YENEEA. The CDR3 DNA reads TGTGCCAGCAGCACCCGGAGGGAGGGAGATACGCAGTATTTT. Its protein is CASSTRREGDTQYF.

This clonotype has only a few counts. The genes are TRBV7-9 and TRBJ2-7; 7 bases agree with TRBD2. CDR1 is SEHNR and CDR2 is FQNEAQ in the germline V gene (reference sequence). The CDR3 totals 15 residues. V was clipped by 1 base and J by 2 bases; unmatched bases: 5. The CDR3 sequence: CASSLGSGPTYEQYF. In nucleotides, the CDR3 is TGTGCCAGCAGCTTAGGTAGCGGGCCAACCTACGAGCAGTACTTC.

This clonotype turned up a few times. The genes are TRBV9 and TRBJ2-7; 7 bases match TRBD2. The CDR3 covers 14 residues. V lost 6 bases, J lost 2 bases, and 8 bases stayed unmatched. The germline gives CDR1 SGDLS, CDR2 YYNGEE. CDR3 in amino acids: CASNPSGIPYEQYF. The CDR3 coding sequence is TGTGCCAGCAACCCTAGCGGTATCCCCTACGAGCAGTACTTC.

The chain carries TRBV7-6 and TRBJ2-2; TRBD2 is a possible D gene (6 bases). CDR3 length: 15 residues. In germline, CDR1 is SGHVS, CDR2 FNYEAQ. V lost 5 bases, J lost 5 bases, and 15 bases lay in between. DNA of the CDR3: TGTGCCAGCAGCCGTAGCGGAACACGTACCGGGGAGCTGTTTTTT. This codes for CASSRSGTRTGELFF.